These T cell receptor beta chains were read from a single sample in a study of blood T cell repertoires in COVID-19. The assay was immunoSEQ multiplex PCR, and TCRdb's table has in-frame clones only and misses some. This sample has about 210,000 clones, with under 90% found just once. Sequencing was performed on PBMCs or T cells enriched from blood (not recorded which). These receptors all stem from a woman between 50 and 59 years old with acute COVID-19. CDR3s include the opening cysteine and the closing phenylalanine or tryptophan. Each record gives: J gene, V gene, D gene, CDR3 protein, CDR3 DNA. The D gene is left open where the match is weak.

>TRBJ2-7|TRBV28|TRBD1
CASSDPTTGGGEQYF
TGTGCCAGCAGCGATCCAACGACAGGGGGCGGGGAGCAGTACTTC
>TRBJ1-4|TRBV19|-
CASSIQGMGEKLFF
TGTGCCAGTAGTATACAGGGAATGGGGGAAAAACTGTTTTTT
>TRBJ1-1|TRBV2|TRBD1
CASSLGQGEATEAFF
TGTGCCAGCTCCCTCGGACAGGGCGAGGCTACTGAAGCTTTCTTT
>TRBJ2-1|TRBV4-1|TRBD2
CASSPKGLAGVGNEQFF
TGCGCCAGCAGCCCGAAGGGACTAGCGGGAGTTGGCAATGAGCAGTTCTTC
>TRBJ1-2|TRBV5-1|-
CASSLASAGNYGYTF
TGCGCCAGCAGCTTGGCGTCGGCAGGAAACTATGGCTACACCTTC
>TRBJ2-5|TRBV28|-
CASSFIEETQYF
TGTGCCAGCAGTTTTATTGAGGAGACCCAGTACTTC
>TRBJ2-3|TRBV19|-
CASSIGGQGDTQYF
TGTGCCAGTAGTATAGGGGGGCAAGGAGATACGCAGTATTTT
>TRBJ2-3|TRBV7-3|TRBD2
CASSPRASGKPDTQYF
TGTGCCAGCAGCCCCCGGGCTAGCGGGAAGCCAGATACGCAGTATTTT
>TRBJ1-2|TRBV6-1|-
CASSDRGNSLDYGYTF
TGTGCCAGCAGTGACAGGGGAAATTCGCTTGACTATGGCTACACCTTC
>TRBJ2-1|TRBV6-5|TRBD1
CASSRTGYNEQFF
TGTGCCAGCAGTCGGACAGGGTACAATGAGCAGTTCTTC
>TRBJ2-7|TRBV7-2|TRBD2
CASSLARTSDYEQYF
TGTGCCAGCAGCTTAGCGAGGACTAGCGACTACGAGCAGTACTTC
>TRBJ1-3|TRBV28|TRBD1
CASRLISGTGAGNTIYF
TGTGCCAGCAGGCTAATCTCCGGGACAGGGGCTGGAAACACCATATATTTT
>TRBJ1-1|TRBV2|-
CASSGDTLNTEAFF
TGTGCCAGCAGTGGGGACACATTGAACACTGAAGCTTTCTTT